This TCR beta chain stems from a study of CD4+ T cells in melanoma. CDR1 is SGDLS and CDR2 is YYNGEE in the germline V gene. The CDR3 length is 15 residues. V dropped 2 bases and J dropped 5; count of bases not matched to a gene: 4. The data were produced by immunoSEQ multiplex PCR, yet TCRdb's version contains in-frame clones alone and is incomplete. The sample shows approximately 200 clones, approximately 60% of them seen only once. The receptor comes from a human donor with melanoma. Sequencing was performed on cells sorted by PD-1 expression. The rearrangement links TRBV9 to TRBJ2-7; 13 bases fit TRBD2. The CDR3 region has the DNA TGTGCCAGCAGCGTGGCCGGACTAGCGGGAGACGAGCAGTACTTC. Its translation is CASSVAGLAGDEQYF.